Detailed here is one TCR beta chain. Its antigen remains unidentified. The data are from a study of shared clonotypes between healthy human individuals. Across the study: Ranging from 18 to 49 in age, donors were a couple of women and three men. Regarding the study as a whole: The low donor count limited represented genetic and exposure-history diversity. Four donors had around 5% of their naive CD4 clonotypes in common.

Using immunoSEQ multiplex PCR, the repertoire was profiled, and TCRdb retains in-frame clones only, with some absent. The sample has 950,000 to 1,200,000 clones, around 77% seen once. With 5 bases removed from V and 0 bases from J, the gap between germline ends came to 10 bases. CDR1 MNHEY and CDR2 SMNVEV come from the germline V gene (reference sequence). CDR3 size: 15 residues. The donors, all of them Caucasian adults, lived in Nashville, Tennessee. Sequencing was performed on memory CD4+ T cells from PBMCs. Subset defined: CD45RA-negative fraction. The receptor comes from a man aged 18 to 29 in good health. Some clones in this sample may be carry-over from other donors' samples. This chain connects TRBV27 to TRBJ1-4; perhaps TRBD1 as D (6 bases). The CDR3 spells CASSNRDPTNEKLFF. CDR3 coding DNA: TGTGCCAGCAGTAACAGGGATCCAACTAATGAAAAACTGTTTTTT.